This record covers a single TCR beta chain. V was clipped by 6 bases and J by 6 bases; unmatched bases: 11. This CDR3 has 15 residues. CDR1 MNHNY and CDR2 SVGAGI come from the germline V gene (reference sequence). Original processing methods: Nucleated cell number was recorded as an estimate derived from reference gene primer amplification. This table comes from immunoSEQ multiplex PCR, and its TCRdb copy is limited to in-frame clones, with some not included. V, J and clone size derive from that table, while D and trimming were established from the DNA sequence. The data contain 40,000 to 50,000 clones, 89% of them seen just once; the ten biggest clones take up roughly 21%. The sample comes from a study of blood T cell repertoires in COVID-19. Study details: The origin of the acute and convalescent COVID-19 samples was the United States, Italy and Spain. Sources were T cells, B-cell-depleted T cells, or PBMCs; the material itself was cDNA or gDNA.

This TCR derives from a man over 45 with active COVID-19. Sequenced: peripheral blood. This rearrangement joins TRBV6-6 to TRBJ1-1; 9 positions match TRBD1. The CDR3 spells CASRKGTGLIAEAFF. The CDR3 DNA reads TGTGCCAGCAGGAAGGGGACAGGGCTTATTGCTGAAGCTTTCTTT.